This passage covers 7 T cell receptor beta chains from one sample sequenced in a study of cytomegalovirus exposure and HLA in healthy donors. PCR was performed using 60 Vbeta and 13 Jbeta primers. TCRdb's copy holds only in-frame clones and misses some; the assay was immunoSEQ multiplex PCR. The sample shows roughly 150,000 clones, 82% of them seen only once. The sample consisted of PBMCs. These receptors were taken from a woman between 45 and 60 years old in good health and CMV-seropositive.

The V gene is TRBV18, the J gene TRBJ1-3; 7 nucleotides match TRBD1. Germline assignment: CDR1 KGHSH and CDR2 LQKENI. J gave up 0 bases and V 6 bases, and 5 bases lay outside the gene matches. This CDR3 region has 15 residues. The CDR3: CASSPTGNSGNTIYF. DNA of the CDR3: TGTGCCAGCTCCCCGACAGGGAACTCTGGAAACACCATATATTTT. Combining the CDR3 with reference TRBV18 and TRBJ1-3 gives the whole variable domain NAGVMQNPRHLVRRRGQEARLRCSPMKGHSHVYWYRQLPEEGLKFMVYLQKENIIDESGMPKERFSAEFPKEGPSILRIQQVVRGDSAAYFCASSPTGNSGNTIYFGEGSWLTVV.

J is TRBJ2-3 and V is TRBV5-1; TRBD2 matches at 8 bases. Germline V lookup: CDR1 SGHRS, CDR2 YFSETQ. V lost 4 bases to trimming and J lost 5 bases; unmatched junction nucleotides: 9. The CDR3 contains 15 residues. CDR3 bases: TGCGCCAGCAGCACCGAGCGGGGGCTTGTAGATACGCAGTATTTT. This codes for CASSTERGLVDTQYF.

This clone has only a few counts. This chain links TRBV18 with TRBJ1-2; weak D call: TRBD1 (5 bases). The V end lost 0 bases, the J end lost 4 bases, and 9 bases lay between the germline ends. Germline values: CDR1 KGHSH, CDR2 LQKENI. This CDR3 comprises 14 residues. The CDR3 region has the DNA TGTGCCAGCTCACCACCGAACAGGCTCTATGGCTACACCTTC. It codes for CASSPPNRLYGYTF.

V usage is TRBV27 and J usage is TRBJ1-1; 11 bases agree with TRBD1. J lost 6 bases, V lost 6 bases, and 6 bases had no gene match. This CDR3 contains 14 residues. The germline V gene encodes CDR1 MNHEY and CDR2 SMNVEV (reference sequence). The CDR3 nucleotides read TGTGCCAGCAGGGGGACAGGGGGTAACGCTGAAGCTTTCTTT. It yields the protein CASRGTGGNAEAFF.

The chain recombines TRBV5-1 with TRBJ2-3; D gene ambiguous. This CDR3 has 11 amino acids. V gave up 2 bases and J gave up 6 bases, with 4 bases separating them. In germline, CDR1 is SGHRS, CDR2 YFSETQ. CDR3 protein: CASSLEDTQYF. The CDR3 DNA is TGCGCCAGCAGCTTAGAGGATACGCAGTATTTT.

This chain connects TRBV9 to TRBJ1-1, with 9 nucleotides matching TRBD1. The V segment lost 0 bases and the J segment 1 base; nucleotides outside the gene matches: 10. This CDR3 region has 18 residues. Germline lookup yields CDR1 SGDLS and CDR2 YYNGEE. The CDR3 DNA follows: TGTGCCAGCAGCGTAGATCCCCGGACAGGGGAGCAGAACACTGAAGCTTTCTTT. It is translated as CASSVDPRTGEQNTEAFF.

This chain connects TRBV6-5 to TRBJ1-4; 9 nucleotides match TRBD1. V lost 5 bases to trimming and J lost 5 bases; unmatched junction nucleotides: 3. The CDR3 is 14 amino acids. Germline-derived CDR1 and CDR2 are MNHEY and SVGAGI. This chain's CDR3 is CASSRQGGNEKLFF. DNA of the CDR3: TGTGCCAGCAGTCGACAGGGGGGGAATGAAAAACTGTTTTTT.